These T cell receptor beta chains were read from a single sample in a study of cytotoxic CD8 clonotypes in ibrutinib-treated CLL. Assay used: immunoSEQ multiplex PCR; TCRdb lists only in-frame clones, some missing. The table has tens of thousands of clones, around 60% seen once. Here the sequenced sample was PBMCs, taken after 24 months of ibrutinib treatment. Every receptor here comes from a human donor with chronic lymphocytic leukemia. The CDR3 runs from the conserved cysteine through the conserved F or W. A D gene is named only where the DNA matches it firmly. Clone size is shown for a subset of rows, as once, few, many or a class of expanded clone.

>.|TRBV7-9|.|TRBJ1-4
CASSSWRTALNEKLFF
TGTGCCAGCAGCTCCTGGAGGACAGCCCTTAATGAAAAACTGTTTTTT
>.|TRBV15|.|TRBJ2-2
CATSRGNTGELFF
TGTGCCACCAGCAGGGGGAACACCGGGGAGCTGTTTTTT
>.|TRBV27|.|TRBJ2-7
CASSTSRNYEQYF
TGTGCCAGCAGTACGAGCAGGAACTACGAGCAGTACTTC
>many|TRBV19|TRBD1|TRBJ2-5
CASSEQGAGETQYF
TGTGCCAGTAGTGAACAGGGGGCGGGAGAGACCCAGTACTTC
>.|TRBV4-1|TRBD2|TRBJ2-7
CASSQDRGSGPSSSYEQYF
TGCGCCAGCAGCCAAGATCGGGGTAGCGGGCCTTCCAGCTCCTACGAGCAGTACTTC
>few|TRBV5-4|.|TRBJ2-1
CASSLGQVNNEQFF
TGTGCCAGCAGCTTGGGGCAGGTAAACAATGAGCAGTTCTTC
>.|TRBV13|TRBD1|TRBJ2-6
CASSWGQGRSGANVLTF
TGTGCCAGCAGCTGGGGACAGGGGAGGTCTGGGGCCAACGTCCTGACTTTC
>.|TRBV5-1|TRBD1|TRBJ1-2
CASSLGQGPWTF
TGCGCCAGCAGCCTCGGACAGGGGCCTTGGACCTTC
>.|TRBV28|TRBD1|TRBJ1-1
CASSSPGQGNMNTEAFF
TGTGCCAGCAGCTCTCCGGGACAGGGAAACATGAACACTGAAGCTTTCTTT
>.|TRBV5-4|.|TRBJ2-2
CASSLVGGAGELFF
TGTGCCAGCAGCTTGGTAGGAGGAGCCGGGGAGCTGTTTTTT
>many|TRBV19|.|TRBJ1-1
CASSNSGASTEAFF
TGTGCCAGTAGTAACTCAGGGGCATCCACTGAAGCTTTCTTT
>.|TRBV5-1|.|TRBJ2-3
CASSPGTDTQYF
TGCGCCAGCAGCCCAGGGACAGATACGCAGTATTTT
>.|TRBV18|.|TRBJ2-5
CASSPRSGAQETQYF
TGTGCCAGCTCACCAAGGTCGGGAGCCCAAGAGACCCAGTACTTC
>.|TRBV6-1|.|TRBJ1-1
CASSRNTEAFF
TGTGCCAGCTCTCGGAACACTGAAGCTTTCTTT
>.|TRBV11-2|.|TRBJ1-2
CASSLAGNYGYTF
TGTGCCAGCAGCTTAGCGGGGAACTATGGCTACACCTTC
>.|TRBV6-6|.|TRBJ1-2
CASSPYDGKLYGYTF
TGTGCCAGCAGTCCCTACGATGGGAAACTCTATGGCTACACCTTC
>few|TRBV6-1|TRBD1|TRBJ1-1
CASTQDRRNTEAFF
TGTGCCAGCACCCAGGACAGGAGGAACACTGAAGCTTTCTTT
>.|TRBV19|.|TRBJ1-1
CASSRDHLNTEAFF
TGTGCCAGTAGCAGGGACCACCTGAACACTGAAGCTTTCTTT
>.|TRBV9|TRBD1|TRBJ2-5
CASSVGNRGKETQYF
TGTGCCAGCAGCGTAGGGAACAGGGGTAAAGAGACCCAGTACTTC
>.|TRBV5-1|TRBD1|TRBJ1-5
CASSLLPGQGIGDNQPQHF
TGCGCCAGCAGCTTGCTTCCGGGACAGGGTATAGGGGACAATCAGCCCCAGCATTTT
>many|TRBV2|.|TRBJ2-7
CASSIGARTYEQYF
TGTGCCAGCTCGATAGGGGCCCGGACCTACGAGCAGTACTTC
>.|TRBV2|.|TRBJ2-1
CASREQGSPSYEQFF
TGTGCCAGCAGGGAACAGGGCTCCCCTTCCTATGAGCAGTTCTTC
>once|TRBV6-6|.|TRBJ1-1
CASSRGTEAFF
TGTGCCAGCAGTCGGGGCACTGAAGCTTTCTTT
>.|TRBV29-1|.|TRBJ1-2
CSVRPGGYGYTF
TGCAGCGTTAGGCCGGGAGGCTATGGCTACACCTTC
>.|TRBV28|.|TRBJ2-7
CASVSSYEQYF
TGTGCCAGCGTTTCGTCGTACGAGCAGTACTTC
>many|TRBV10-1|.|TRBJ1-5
CASSESNTALSNQPQHF
TGCGCCAGCAGTGAGTCGAACACCGCGCTCAGCAATCAGCCCCAGCATTTT
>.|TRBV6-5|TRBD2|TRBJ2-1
CASSYSPGLAGTEQFF
TGTGCCAGCAGTTACTCCCCCGGACTAGCGGGGACTGAGCAGTTCTTC
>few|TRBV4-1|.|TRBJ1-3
CASSQAAGAGQYTIYF
TGCGCCAGCAGCCAAGCAGCCGGCGCAGGACAATACACCATATATTTT
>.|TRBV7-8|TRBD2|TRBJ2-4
CASSLGPGGRFDKNIQYF
TGTGCCAGCAGCTTAGGACCGGGGGGGCGATTTGACAAAAACATTCAGTACTTC
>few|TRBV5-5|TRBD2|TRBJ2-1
CASSFSGASYNEQFF
TGTGCCAGCAGCTTTAGCGGGGCCTCCTACAATGAGCAGTTCTTC
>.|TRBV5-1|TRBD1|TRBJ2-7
CASSLVGQGSSEQYF
TGCGCCAGCAGCTTGGTTGGACAGGGTTCTTCCGAGCAGTACTTC
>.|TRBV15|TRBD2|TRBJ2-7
CATSPGGPAYEQYF
TGTGCCACCAGCCCGGGGGGTCCTGCCTACGAGCAGTACTTC
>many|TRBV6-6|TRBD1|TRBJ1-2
CASSYTGDRGYTF
TGTGCCAGCAGTTATACAGGGGATCGTGGCTACACCTTC
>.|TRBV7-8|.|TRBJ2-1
CASSLGHYNEQFF
TGTGCCAGCAGCTTAGGCCACTACAATGAGCAGTTCTTC
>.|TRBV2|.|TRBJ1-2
CASSYAGNGYTF
TGTGCCAGCAGTTACGCCGGGAATGGCTACACCTTC
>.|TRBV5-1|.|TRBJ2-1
CASSLGPTPYNEQFF
TGCGCCAGCAGCCTGGGACCGACTCCCTACAATGAGCAGTTCTTC
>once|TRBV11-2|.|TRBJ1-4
CASSLGGPSNEKLFF
TGTGCCAGCAGCCTAGGCGGGCCTTCTAATGAAAAACTGTTTTTT
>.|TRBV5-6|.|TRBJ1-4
CASSMTVNEKLFF
TGTGCCAGCAGCATGACGGTAAATGAAAAACTGTTTTTT
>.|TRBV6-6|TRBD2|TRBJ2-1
CASSYSSGGSLDEQFF
TGTGCCAGCAGTTACTCGAGCGGGGGGTCTCTCGATGAGCAGTTCTTC
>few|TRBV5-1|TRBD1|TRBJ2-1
CASSLGQGLNEQFF
TGCGCCAGCAGCTTAGGACAGGGATTAAATGAGCAGTTCTTC
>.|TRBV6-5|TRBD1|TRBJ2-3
CASSLTYRGATQYF
TGTGCCAGCAGTTTAACCTACAGGGGGGCGACGCAGTATTTT
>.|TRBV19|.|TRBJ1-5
CASSINRDSNQPQHF
TGTGCCAGTAGTATCAACAGGGACAGCAATCAGCCCCAGCATTTT
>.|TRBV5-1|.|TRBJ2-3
CASSGRITSTDTQYF
TGCGCCAGCAGCGGCAGGATTACTAGCACAGATACGCAGTATTTT
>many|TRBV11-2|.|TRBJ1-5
CASSLLPGSNQPQHF
TGTGCCAGCAGCTTACTGCCAGGATCTAATCAGCCCCAGCATTTT
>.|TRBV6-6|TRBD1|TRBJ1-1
CASAPGQGGNWRAFF
TGTGCCAGCGCTCCAGGACAGGGGGGGAACTGGAGAGCTTTCTTT
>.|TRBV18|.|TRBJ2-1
CASSPPRGSSYNEQFF
TGTGCCAGCTCACCACCCCGGGGGAGCTCCTACAATGAGCAGTTCTTC
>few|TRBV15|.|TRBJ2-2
CATSSPTDRELFF
TGTGCCACCAGCAGCCCCACCGACAGGGAGCTGTTTTTT
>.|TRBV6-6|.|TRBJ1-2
CASNARGLPHGYTF
TGTGCCAGCAATGCCCGGGGCCTCCCCCACGGCTACACCTTC
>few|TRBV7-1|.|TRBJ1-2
CASSLAHRANYGYTF
TGTGCCAGCAGCTTAGCCCACAGAGCCAACTATGGCTACACCTTC
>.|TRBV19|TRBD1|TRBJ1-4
CASSQARGYEKLFF
TGTGCCAGTAGTCAGGCCAGGGGGTATGAAAAACTGTTTTTT
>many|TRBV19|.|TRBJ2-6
CASSIVDSSGANVLTF
TGTGCCAGTAGTATTGTTGATAGCTCTGGGGCCAACGTCCTGACTTTC